This entry features one T cell receptor (beta chain) sequence. What it binds is unknown. Germline-derived CDR1 and CDR2 are ENHRY and SYGVKD. The ends lost 2 bases at V and 7 bases at J; junction bases unmatched: 10. The CDR3 runs to 17 residues. RNA transcripts were the template for amplifying TCR beta CDR3 regions. The primer set for the first-round RT-PCR of the TCR CDR3 was HTBI. In TCRdb, the multiplex PCR reads were re-called with MiXCR into one record per CDR3 protein. Counted here are a few hundred thousand distinct CDR3 sequences, approximately 14% occurring once; the ten biggest clones make up approximately 20%. The sample is drawn from a study of T cells in Graves' hyperthyroidism and ophthalmopathy. Findings and limits, study-wide: Ophthalmopathy got predicted by the model a median roughly 6.4 months before its onset. Most clonotypes expanded in the thyroid (above 0.001) were also present in blood.

The receptor's source is a woman in her sixties or seventies with Graves' ophthalmopathy. The chain couples TRBV10-3 to TRBJ2-2; 10 bases map to TRBD1. Sample: blood. The CDR3 sequence is CAISEKKRQGAGGELFF. The CDR3 DNA sequence: TGTGCCATCAGTGAGAAAAAAAGACAGGGGGCGGGCGGGGAGCTGTTTTTT.